The present entry profiles one T cell receptor beta chain with its context. Its cognate antigen is unknown. This record belongs to a study of cytomegalovirus exposure and HLA in healthy donors. Trimming removed 2 bases from V and 1 base from J, with 8 bases in between. The length of the CDR3 is 15 residues. Germline V CDR1 and CDR2: SGHTA, FQGTGA. The study's findings and limits: Later analysis demonstrated an association between a missense DCLRE1C variant and TCR beta V- and J-gene trimming. Most of the TCR beta V segments (in an earlier analysis) were productive either about 87% or about 30% of the time. Later examination showed HLA-associated TCR beta chains had greater clonal expansion than equally common others.

The PCR ran on 60 Vbeta and 13 Jbeta primers. Clones were sequenced by immunoSEQ multiplex PCR, and TCRdb holds only the in-frame ones, with some missing. The sample records about 150,000 clones, around 80% being singletons. Sequencing was done on a sample of PBMCs. The V and J genes are TRBV7-3 and TRBJ2-2; D remains unclear. This clonotype was obtained from a male donor in good health and CMV-seronegative. CDR3 nucleotide sequence: TGTGCCAGCAGCTTACTGGCCCAGAACACCGGGGAGCTGTTTTTT. It yields the protein CASSLLAQNTGELFF.